A selection of T cell receptor beta chains follows, all from one sample in a study of a mutant IDH1 vaccine in newly diagnosed glioma. Their target antigens are unknown. The method was immunoSEQ multiplex PCR; TCRdb's version includes in-frame clones alone and lacks a portion of them. The repertoire consists of roughly 86,000 clones, with more than 80% occurring once and the leading ten covering approximately 5%. This material consisted of PBMCs, taken from a glioma patient whose treatment included an IDH1 peptide vaccine. These TCRs come from a man in his forties with glioma. The CDR3 runs from the conserved cysteine through the conserved F or W. The D gene is left open where the match is weak. Clone sizes are given selectively: once, few, many, or a class where the clone is expanded.

j_gene: TRBJ2-1; abundance: NA; d_gene: NA; v_gene: TRBV19; CDR3nt: TGTGCCAGTAGTAGGCGAACTTATGAGCAGTTCTTC; CDR3aa: CASSRRTYEQFF
j_gene: TRBJ2-3; abundance: NA; d_gene: TRBD1; v_gene: TRBV7-9; CDR3nt: TGTGCCAGCAGCTTAGGGGACAGGGGATCGGATACGCAGTATTTT; CDR3aa: CASSLGDRGSDTQYF
j_gene: TRBJ1-6; abundance: NA; d_gene: TRBD1; v_gene: TRBV27; CDR3nt: TGTGCCAGCTGGACAGGGCGAAATTCACCCCTCCACTTT; CDR3aa: CASWTGRNSPLHF
j_gene: TRBJ2-5; abundance: NA; d_gene: NA; v_gene: TRBV18; CDR3nt: TGTGCCAGCTCACCCGGGACTTCAGAGACCCAGTACTTC; CDR3aa: CASSPGTSETQYF
j_gene: TRBJ1-5; abundance: NA; d_gene: NA; v_gene: TRBV18; CDR3nt: TGTGCCAGCTCACCAGGGCGGATCAATCAGCCCCAGCATTTT; CDR3aa: CASSPGRINQPQHF
j_gene: TRBJ1-5; abundance: NA; d_gene: TRBD1; v_gene: TRBV5-6; CDR3nt: TGTGCCAGCAGCTTGTTACAGGGGGAGCCGGGGCCCCAGCATTTT; CDR3aa: CASSLLQGEPGPQHF
j_gene: TRBJ2-7; abundance: NA; d_gene: NA; v_gene: TRBV18; CDR3nt: TGTGCCAGCTCACCGAGGACGGACACCTACGAGCAGTACTTC; CDR3aa: CASSPRTDTYEQYF
j_gene: TRBJ2-5; abundance: NA; d_gene: TRBD2; v_gene: TRBV27; CDR3nt: TGTGCCAGCAGTCCGCCGACTAGCTTGGGAGAGACCCAGTACTTC; CDR3aa: CASSPPTSLGETQYF
j_gene: TRBJ2-1; abundance: NA; d_gene: NA; v_gene: TRBV5-1; CDR3nt: TGCGCCAGCAGCTTGAAGGGACCATACAATGAGCAGTTCTTC; CDR3aa: CASSLKGPYNEQFF
j_gene: TRBJ2-5; abundance: once; d_gene: TRBD1; v_gene: TRBV2; CDR3nt: TGTGCCAGCAAGACTTACAGGGGTGGCGAGACCCAGTACTTC; CDR3aa: CASKTYRGGETQYF
j_gene: TRBJ1-3; abundance: NA; d_gene: NA; v_gene: TRBV11-2; CDR3nt: TGTGCCAGCAGCACGAACCCTGGGCAGGGGAGACGAAACACCATATATTTT; CDR3aa: CASSTNPGQGRRNTIYF
j_gene: TRBJ2-6; abundance: NA; d_gene: NA; v_gene: TRBV2; CDR3nt: TGTGCCAGCAGTGAAGCGCTTGGATTCTCTGGGGCCAACGTCCTGACTTTC; CDR3aa: CASSEALGFSGANVLTF
j_gene: TRBJ1-2; abundance: NA; d_gene: NA; v_gene: TRBV6-5; CDR3nt: TGTGCCAGCAGCCTTACCCATGCAGATGGCTACACCTTC; CDR3aa: CASSLTHADGYTF
j_gene: TRBJ1-2; abundance: NA; d_gene: NA; v_gene: TRBV18; CDR3nt: TGTGCCAGCTCGCAGGGACATTACTATGGCTACACCTTC; CDR3aa: CASSQGHYYGYTF
j_gene: TRBJ1-5; abundance: NA; d_gene: NA; v_gene: TRBV7-9; CDR3nt: TGTGCCAGCAGCTTAGAGGGCTGGAATCAGCCCCAGCATTTT; CDR3aa: CASSLEGWNQPQHF
j_gene: TRBJ1-5; abundance: few; d_gene: NA; v_gene: TRBV7-9; CDR3nt: TGTGCCAGCAGCTTAGGGGGTCAGCCCCAGCATTTT; CDR3aa: CASSLGGQPQHF
j_gene: TRBJ1-6; abundance: NA; d_gene: TRBD1; v_gene: TRBV29-1; CDR3nt: TGCAGCGTCGCCCTGACAGGGGGCTATAATTCACCCCTCCACTTT; CDR3aa: CSVALTGGYNSPLHF
j_gene: TRBJ1-2; abundance: NA; d_gene: NA; v_gene: TRBV18; CDR3nt: TGTGCCAGTTCATCTAACTATGGCTACACCTTC; CDR3aa: CASSSNYGYTF